This T cell receptor (beta chain) was obtained from a study of T cell responses to AZD1222 COVID-19 vaccine. Produced via immunoSEQ multiplex PCR; TCRdb's table is partial and in-frame only. The sample consists of more than 85,000 clones, roughly 84% of them appearing once. Turning to this clone: Its antigen is unidentified.

Trimming pared 0 bases from V and 4 bases from J, leaving 13 bases between. Per the germline V gene, CDR1 is GTSNPN and CDR2 is SVGIG (reference sequence). This CDR3 region has 14 residues. Broader study findings: Increased Spike-specific TCR breadth and depth were observed after two AZD1222 doses.

The clonotype was recovered from an adult in good health. The V gene is TRBV30, the J gene TRBJ2-7, with D possibly matching TRBD2 (7 bases). The sample in question was peripheral blood, obtained on day 0 of AZD1222 vaccination. CDR3 sequence (DNA): TGTGCCTGGAGTGTACCGGGGGGCAGGTACGAGCAGTACGTC. This gives the protein CAWSVPGGRYEQYV.